These T cell receptor beta chains were read from a single sample in a study of somatic mutations in cytotoxic T cells in rheumatoid arthritis. Profiling relied on immunoSEQ multiplex PCR, and the TCRdb table lists in-frame clones only, not all of them. The sample comprises roughly 9,200 clones, nearly 80% of which are singletons, and 4.5% to 5% rests with the top ten. The sample consisted of CD8+ T cells sorted from blood. The receptor source for this set is an adult with rheumatoid arthritis. The CDR3 runs from the conserved cysteine through the conserved F or W. D genes are given only for firm matches. Part of the rows lack a size; the others show once, few, many or a class for expanded clones.

abundance	j_gene	v_gene	d_gene	CDR3aa	CDR3nt
NA	TRBJ1-5	TRBV2	NA	CASSERETGNQPQHF	TGTGCCAGCAGTGAAAGAGAAACAGGGAATCAGCCCCAGCATTTT
NA	TRBJ2-3	TRBV27	NA	CASSFGTRSRRGDTQYF	TGTGCCAGCAGTTTTGGGACCAGGAGTCGGAGGGGAGATACGCAGTATTTT
NA	TRBJ2-7	TRBV7-3	NA	CASSPRSGSNEQYF	TGTGCCAGCAGCCCCCGTTCGGGGTCCAACGAGCAGTACTTC
NA	TRBJ1-2	TRBV9	TRBD1	CASSVAGTVNYGYTF	TGTGCCAGCAGCGTAGCTGGGACAGTCAACTATGGCTACACCTTC
once	TRBJ2-5	TRBV28	TRBD1	CASRQGAGETQYF	TGTGCCAGCAGGCAGGGGGCTGGAGAGACCCAGTACTTC
NA	TRBJ2-3	TRBV7-9	TRBD1	CASSLGGGLTDTQYF	TGTGCCAGCAGCTTAGGAGGGGGCCTTACAGATACGCAGTATTTT
NA	TRBJ1-6	TRBV5-1	NA	CASSFSGGLNSPLHF	TGCGCCAGCAGCTTCTCGGGGGGATTAAATTCACCCCTCCACTTT
NA	TRBJ1-2	TRBV7-9	NA	CASSLARAGSTFYGYTF	TGTGCCAGCAGCTTAGCGCGGGCAGGGTCGACCTTCTATGGCTACACCTTC
few	TRBJ2-2	TRBV7-8	TRBD2	CASSNGLAGEDTGELFF	TGTGCCAGCAGCAATGGACTAGCGGGAGAGGACACCGGGGAGCTGTTTTTT
once	TRBJ1-5	TRBV7-2	NA	CASSLDNQPQHF	TGTGCCAGCAGCTTAGACAATCAGCCCCAGCATTTT
NA	TRBJ1-1	TRBV6-1	NA	CASSESAGGSTEAFF	TGTGCCAGCAGTGAAAGTGCGGGGGGCAGCACTGAAGCTTTCTTT
once	TRBJ2-5	TRBV7-9	NA	CASSLFRGRESFGETQYF	TGTGCCAGCAGCTTATTTCGTGGTAGAGAGTCCTTTGGGGAGACCCAGTACTTC
NA	TRBJ2-1	TRBV13	NA	CASSPPRGPRNEQFF	TGTGCCAGCAGCCCTCCCAGGGGTCCCAGGAATGAGCAGTTCTTC
NA	TRBJ2-3	TRBV6-6	TRBD1	CASSYSGQGDTQYF	TGTGCCAGCAGTTACTCGGGACAGGGAGATACGCAGTATTTT
few	TRBJ2-6	TRBV9	NA	CASSLGGTPDGANVLTF	TGTGCCAGCAGCCTCGGAGGGACCCCAGACGGGGCCAACGTCCTGACTTTC
NA	TRBJ2-3	TRBV4-2	NA	CASSQGGSDTDTQYF	TGTGCCAGCAGCCAAGGGGGTTCCGACACAGATACGCAGTATTTT
NA	TRBJ2-1	TRBV7-6	TRBD1	CASSPTGGPYNEQFF	TGTGCCAGCAGCCCCACAGGGGGACCCTACAATGAGCAGTTCTTC
NA	TRBJ2-5	TRBV6-1	NA	CASSEDPWRQLQETQYF	TGTGCCAGCAGTGAAGACCCCTGGCGGCAGCTACAAGAGACCCAGTACTTC
NA	TRBJ1-6	TRBV9	NA	CASSVGATGGPYSPLHF	TGTGCCAGCAGCGTAGGGGCGACCGGGGGTCCCTATTCACCCCTCCACTTT
NA	TRBJ1-6	TRBV6-5	NA	CASSASGISPLHF	TGTGCCAGCAGTGCATCGGGGATTTCACCCCTCCACTTT
NA	TRBJ2-1	TRBV2	TRBD1	CASSMTGVIGRYNEQFF	TGTGCCAGCAGTATGACAGGGGTGATTGGCCGGTACAATGAGCAGTTCTTC
NA	TRBJ2-2	TRBV18	NA	CASSPSGELFF	TGTGCCAGCTCACCGTCCGGGGAGCTGTTTTTT
NA	TRBJ1-1	TRBV28	TRBD1	CASRGTAEAMNTEAFF	TGTGCCAGCAGGGGGACAGCAGAGGCAATGAACACTGAAGCTTTCTTT
NA	TRBJ2-1	TRBV19	TRBD1	CATGGQGGFYEQFF	TGTGCCACCGGGGGACAGGGAGGATTTTATGAGCAGTTCTTC
few	TRBJ1-6	TRBV5-5	TRBD1	CASSFGTGSSPLHF	TGTGCCAGCAGCTTTGGGACAGGGTCCTCACCCCTCCACTTT
NA	TRBJ2-7	TRBV4-2	NA	CASSQQLGGLEQYF	TGTGCCAGCAGCCAACAGTTGGGGGGTCTCGAGCAGTACTTC
NA	TRBJ2-1	TRBV19	NA	CASSMTQNNEQFF	TGTGCCAGTAGTATGACCCAAAACAATGAGCAGTTCTTC
NA	TRBJ2-1	TRBV9	TRBD2	CASSEDSGRVNEQFF	TGTGCCAGCAGCGAAGATAGCGGGAGGGTAAATGAGCAGTTCTTC
NA	TRBJ2-1	TRBV18	NA	CASALQDSYNEQFF	TGTGCCAGCGCCTTGCAGGACAGTTACAATGAGCAGTTCTTC
NA	TRBJ2-1	TRBV7-9	NA	CASIQGLVPNEQFF	TGTGCCAGCATTCAGGGGTTAGTCCCCAATGAGCAGTTCTTC
NA	TRBJ2-1	TRBV6-5	NA	CASRQGGTYNEQFF	TGTGCCAGCAGACAGGGTGGGACTTACAATGAGCAGTTCTTC
NA	TRBJ1-5	TRBV4-1	NA	CASSQEYRDQPQHF	TGCGCCAGCAGCCAGGAATACAGGGATCAGCCCCAGCATTTT
NA	TRBJ1-1	TRBV14	NA	CASSGGAYTEAFF	TGTGCCAGCTCCGGGGGCGCCTACACTGAAGCTTTCTTT
NA	TRBJ2-4	TRBV7-2	NA	CASSRGTTIAKNIQYF	TGTGCCAGCAGCCGCGGAACCACCATAGCCAAAAACATTCAGTACTTC
NA	TRBJ2-4	TRBV5-6	NA	CASSLSSFPQYF	TGTGCCAGCAGCTTGAGTTCCTTTCCCCAGTACTTC
NA	TRBJ2-5	TRBV28	NA	CASRTEGETQYF	TGTGCCAGCAGGACAGAAGGAGAGACCCAGTACTTC
NA	TRBJ1-2	TRBV7-2	TRBD1	CASTPSRGPANYGYTF	TGTGCCAGCACTCCATCCAGGGGGCCGGCGAACTATGGCTACACCTTC
NA	TRBJ2-2	TRBV2	TRBD1	CASSYRGINTGELFF	TGTGCCAGCAGTTACAGGGGTATAAACACCGGGGAGCTGTTTTTT
once	TRBJ2-3	TRBV7-2	NA	CASSLGRGDTQYF	TGTGCCAGCAGCTTAGGCCGAGGGGATACGCAGTATTTT
NA	TRBJ2-1	TRBV6-5	TRBD1	CASSYYTGGYYNEQFF	TGTGCCAGCAGTTACTATACAGGGGGATACTACAATGAGCAGTTCTTC
NA	TRBJ1-5	TRBV28	TRBD1	CASSLYRGGDQPQHF	TGTGCCAGCAGTTTATACAGGGGCGGCGATCAGCCCCAGCATTTT
NA	TRBJ1-5	TRBV10-1	NA	CASSESLIGPYSNQPQHF	TGCGCCAGCAGTGAGTCGCTGATTGGTCCGTATAGCAATCAGCCCCAGCATTTT
once	TRBJ2-7	TRBV5-6	NA	CASSLSVREQYF	TGTGCCAGCAGCTTGAGCGTGAGAGAGCAGTACTTC
NA	TRBJ2-1	TRBV9	TRBD2	CASSVASPWSAASGHNEQFF	TGTGCCAGCAGCGTAGCTTCCCCCTGGAGCGCGGCTAGCGGACACAATGAGCAGTTCTTC
NA	TRBJ1-6	TRBV6-5	NA	CASSLDRNNSPLHF	TGTGCCAGCAGTCTCGACAGGAATAATTCACCCCTCCACTTT
NA	TRBJ1-5	TRBV4-2	NA	CASSQDLQGIQHF	TGTGCCAGCAGCCAAGATCTTCAGGGTATCCAGCATTTT
NA	TRBJ2-1	TRBV7-6	TRBD2	CASSLDSGSDNEQFF	TGTGCCAGCAGCTTAGATAGCGGGAGCGACAATGAGCAGTTCTTC
NA	TRBJ2-1	TRBV19	TRBD1	CASSMGQGDEQFF	TGTGCCAGTAGTATGGGCCAGGGGGATGAGCAGTTCTTC
once	TRBJ1-2	TRBV5-6	NA	CASSLGQKYGYTF	TGTGCCAGCAGCTTGGGACAGAAGTATGGCTACACCTTC
NA	TRBJ2-6	TRBV19	NA	CASTPGAPSGANVLTF	TGTGCCAGTACACCGGGAGCCCCCTCTGGGGCCAACGTCCTGACTTTC
NA	TRBJ2-2	TRBV4-2	TRBD2	CASSQNTGGDTGELFF	TGTGCCAGCAGCCAGAACACGGGGGGGGACACCGGGGAGCTGTTTTTT
NA	TRBJ1-5	TRBV5-1	NA	CASSLGDGGWGEPQHF	TGCGCCAGCAGCTTGGGGGACGGGGGATGGGGTGAGCCCCAGCATTTT
NA	TRBJ1-5	TRBV19	NA	CASSIYQGSNQPQHF	TGTGCCAGTAGTATTTATCAGGGAAGCAATCAGCCCCAGCATTTT
NA	TRBJ2-3	TRBV7-9	NA	CASRPDGLTDTQYF	TGTGCCAGCAGACCCGACGGGCTCACAGATACGCAGTATTTT